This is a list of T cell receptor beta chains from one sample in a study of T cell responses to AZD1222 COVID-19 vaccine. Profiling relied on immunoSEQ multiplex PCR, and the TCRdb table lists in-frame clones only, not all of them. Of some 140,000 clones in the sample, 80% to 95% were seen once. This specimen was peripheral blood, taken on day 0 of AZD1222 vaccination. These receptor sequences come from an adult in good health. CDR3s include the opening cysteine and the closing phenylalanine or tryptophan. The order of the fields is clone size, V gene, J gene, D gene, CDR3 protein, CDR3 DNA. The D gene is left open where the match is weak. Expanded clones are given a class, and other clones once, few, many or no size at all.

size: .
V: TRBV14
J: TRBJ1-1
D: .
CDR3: CASSQGASTEAFF
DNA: TGTGCCAGCAGCCAGGGGGCGAGCACTGAAGCTTTCTTT

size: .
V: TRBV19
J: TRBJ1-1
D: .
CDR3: CASSTNREMNTEAFF
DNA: TGTGCCAGTAGTACAAACAGGGAAATGAACACTGAAGCTTTCTTT

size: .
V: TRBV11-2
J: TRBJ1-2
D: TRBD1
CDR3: CASSLPQQGARGYTF
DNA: TGTGCCAGCAGCTTACCCCAACAGGGGGCGCGTGGCTACACCTTC

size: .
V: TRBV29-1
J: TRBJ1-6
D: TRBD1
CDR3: CSVGTGDNSPLHF
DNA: TGCAGCGTTGGGACAGGGGACAATTCACCCCTCCACTTT

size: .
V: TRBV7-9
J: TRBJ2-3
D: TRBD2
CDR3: CASSPLGAGGPGDTQYF
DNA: TGTGCCAGCAGCCCCCTAGGGGCGGGAGGGCCGGGAGATACGCAGTATTTT

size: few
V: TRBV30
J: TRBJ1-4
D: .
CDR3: CAWNPGPVNNEKLFF
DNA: TGTGCCTGGAACCCCGGACCCGTTAATAATGAAAAACTGTTTTTT

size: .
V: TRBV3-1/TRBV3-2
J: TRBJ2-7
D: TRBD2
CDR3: CASSTLAGAHEQYF
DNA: TGTGCCAGCAGCACACTAGCGGGAGCGCACGAGCAGTACTTC

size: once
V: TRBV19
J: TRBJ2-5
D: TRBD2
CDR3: CASRLAGTQETQYF
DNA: TGTGCCAGTAGGCTAGCGGGTACTCAAGAGACCCAGTACTTC

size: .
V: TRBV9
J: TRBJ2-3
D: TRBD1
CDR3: CASTLGGGTGATSTDTQYF
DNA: TGTGCCAGCACCCTCGGGGGCGGGACAGGGGCCACTAGCACAGATACGCAGTATTTT

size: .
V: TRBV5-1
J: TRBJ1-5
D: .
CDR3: CASSQDGVPGQPQHF
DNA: TGCGCCAGCAGCCAGGACGGAGTACCGGGTCAGCCCCAGCATTTT

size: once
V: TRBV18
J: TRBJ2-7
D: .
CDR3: CASSAGPTYEQYF
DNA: TGTGCCAGCTCGGCAGGACCCACCTACGAGCAGTACTTC

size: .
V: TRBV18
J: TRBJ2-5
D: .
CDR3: CASSPLDEETQYF
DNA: TGTGCCAGCTCACCACTGGATGAGGAGACCCAGTACTTC

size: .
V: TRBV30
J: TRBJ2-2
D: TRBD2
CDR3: CAWRRPGGGAGELFF
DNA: TGTGCCTGGAGGAGGCCCGGGGGAGGGGCCGGGGAGCTGTTTTTT

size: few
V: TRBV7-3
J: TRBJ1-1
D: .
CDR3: CASSVRVNTEAFF
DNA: TGTGCCAGCAGCGTCAGGGTGAACACTGAAGCTTTCTTT

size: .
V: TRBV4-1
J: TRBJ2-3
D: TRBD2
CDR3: CASRTTSGSTDTQYF
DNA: TGCGCCAGCCGAACTACTAGCGGGAGCACGGATACGCAGTATTTT

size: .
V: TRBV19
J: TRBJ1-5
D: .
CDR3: CASRPILGDQPQHF
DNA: TGTGCCAGTAGGCCGATCCTAGGGGATCAGCCCCAGCATTTT

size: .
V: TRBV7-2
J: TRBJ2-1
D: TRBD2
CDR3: CASSSSWRGEQFF
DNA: TGTGCCAGCAGCTCATCATGGCGGGGGGAGCAGTTCTTC

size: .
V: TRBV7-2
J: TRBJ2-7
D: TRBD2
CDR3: CASSLVSSGRAISYEQYF
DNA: TGTGCCAGCAGCTTAGTATCTAGCGGGAGGGCCATCTCCTACGAGCAGTACTTC

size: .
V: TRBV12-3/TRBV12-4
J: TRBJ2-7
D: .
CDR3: CARDKEDEQYF
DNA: TGTGCCAGGGATAAAGAAGACGAGCAGTACTTC

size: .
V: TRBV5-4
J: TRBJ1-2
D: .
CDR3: CASSLLGPRANGYTF
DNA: TGTGCCAGCAGCTTGTTGGGCCCGAGGGCAAATGGCTACACCTTC

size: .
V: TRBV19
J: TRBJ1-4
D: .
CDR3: CASTIGGEGEKLFF
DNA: TGTGCCAGTACGATTGGGGGTGAGGGTGAAAAACTGTTTTTT

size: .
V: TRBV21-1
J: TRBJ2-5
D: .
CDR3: CASSKEGETQYF
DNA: TGTGCCAGCAGCAAGGAGGGCGAGACCCAGTACTTC

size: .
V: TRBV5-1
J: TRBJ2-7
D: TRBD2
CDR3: CASSRLARAGAYEQYF
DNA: TGCGCCAGCAGCAGACTAGCGAGAGCGGGAGCTTACGAGCAGTACTTC

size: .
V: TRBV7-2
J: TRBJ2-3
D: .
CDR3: CASSILQRGTDTQYF
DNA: TGTGCCAGCAGCATCCTACAGAGGGGGACAGATACGCAGTATTTT

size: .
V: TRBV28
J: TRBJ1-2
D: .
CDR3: CASSSAGQHYGYTF
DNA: TGTGCCAGCAGTTCCGCCGGACAGCACTATGGCTACACCTTC

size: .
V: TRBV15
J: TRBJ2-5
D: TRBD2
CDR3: CATRASGKETQYF
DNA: TGTGCCACCAGGGCTAGCGGAAAAGAGACCCAGTACTTC

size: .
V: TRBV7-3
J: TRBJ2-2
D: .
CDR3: CASSKTVTGELFF
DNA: TGTGCCAGCAGTAAAACAGTTACCGGGGAGCTGTTTTTT

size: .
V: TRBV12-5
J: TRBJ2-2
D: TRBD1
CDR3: CASGSGQGSDGELFF
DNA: TGTGCTAGTGGATCGGGACAGGGGTCCGACGGGGAGCTGTTTTTT

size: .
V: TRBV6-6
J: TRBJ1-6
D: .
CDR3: CASTLQGGGNSPLHF
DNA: TGTGCCAGCACCTTACAGGGTGGAGGGAATTCACCCCTCCACTTT

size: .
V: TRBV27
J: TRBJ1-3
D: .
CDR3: CASRTGDSSGNTIYF
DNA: TGTGCCAGCAGGACAGGCGACAGCTCTGGAAACACCATATATTTT

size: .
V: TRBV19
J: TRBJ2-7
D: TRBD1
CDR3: CASSTRTGGHEQYF
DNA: TGTGCCAGTAGTACCCGGACAGGGGGGCACGAGCAGTACTTC

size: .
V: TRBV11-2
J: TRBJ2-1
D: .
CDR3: CASSLDRTGNEQFF
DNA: TGTGCCAGCAGCTTAGATAGGACGGGCAATGAGCAGTTCTTC

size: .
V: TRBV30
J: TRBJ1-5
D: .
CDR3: CAWSADAGGNQPQHF
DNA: TGTGCCTGGAGTGCCGATGCCGGGGGCAATCAGCCCCAGCATTTT

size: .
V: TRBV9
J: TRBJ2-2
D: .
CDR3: CASSVSSGANTGELFF
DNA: TGTGCCAGCAGCGTATCGAGTGGGGCTAACACCGGGGAGCTGTTTTTT

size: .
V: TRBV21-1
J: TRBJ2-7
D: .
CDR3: CASSKNNWTGTYEQYF
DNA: TGTGCCAGCAGCAAAAACAACTGGACAGGGACCTACGAGCAGTACTTC

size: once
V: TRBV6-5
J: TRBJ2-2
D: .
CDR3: CASTSNRDTGELFF
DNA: TGTGCCAGCACCTCGAACCGGGACACCGGGGAGCTGTTTTTT

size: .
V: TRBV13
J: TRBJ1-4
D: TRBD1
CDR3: CASSFGTATNEKLFF
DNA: TGTGCCAGCAGCTTCGGGACAGCAACAAATGAAAAACTGTTTTTT

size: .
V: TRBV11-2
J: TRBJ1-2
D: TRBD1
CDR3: CASSGSRDRGWDGYTF
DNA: TGTGCCAGCAGCGGTAGTAGAGACAGGGGATGGGATGGCTACACCTTC

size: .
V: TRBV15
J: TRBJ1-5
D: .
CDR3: CATSREYKVNQPQHF
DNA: TGTGCCACCAGCAGAGAATATAAAGTCAATCAGCCCCAGCATTTT

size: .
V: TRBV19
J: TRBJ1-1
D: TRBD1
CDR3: CASTADRGLNTEAFF
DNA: TGTGCCAGTACAGCGGACAGGGGGCTTAACACTGAAGCTTTCTTT

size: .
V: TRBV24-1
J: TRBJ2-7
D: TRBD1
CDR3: CATSRQGTYEQYF
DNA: TGTGCCACCAGCCGACAGGGTACCTACGAGCAGTACTTC

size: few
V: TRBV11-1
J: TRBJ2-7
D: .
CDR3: CASSPRFIYEQYF
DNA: TGTGCCAGCAGCCCCCGGTTCATCTACGAGCAGTACTTC

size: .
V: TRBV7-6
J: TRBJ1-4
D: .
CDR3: CASSLAANYEKLFF
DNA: TGTGCCAGCAGCTTAGCAGCAAATTATGAAAAACTGTTTTTT

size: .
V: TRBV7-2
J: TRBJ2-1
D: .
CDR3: CASSLKVGLGNEQFF
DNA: TGTGCCAGCAGCTTGAAAGTTGGGTTGGGCAATGAGCAGTTCTTC

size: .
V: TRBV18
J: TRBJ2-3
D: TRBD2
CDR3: CASSRRAGITDTQYF
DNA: TGTGCCAGCTCACGGCGAGCGGGAATCACAGATACGCAGTATTTT

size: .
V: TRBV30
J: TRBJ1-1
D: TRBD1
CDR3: CALTGGRNTEAFF
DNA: TGTGCCTTAACAGGGGGACGGAACACTGAAGCTTTCTTT

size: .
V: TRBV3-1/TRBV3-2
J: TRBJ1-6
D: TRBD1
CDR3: CASSQDRGTGGRGGNSPLHF
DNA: TGTGCCAGCAGCCAAGATCGAGGGACAGGGGGACGAGGGGGAAATTCACCCCTCCACTTT

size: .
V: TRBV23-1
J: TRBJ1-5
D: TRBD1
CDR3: CASSHPGTDWAHNQPQHF
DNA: TGCGCCAGCAGTCATCCGGGGACAGACTGGGCCCACAATCAGCCCCAGCATTTT